A selection of T cell receptor beta chains follows, all from one sample in a study of T cells in Graves' hyperthyroidism and ophthalmopathy. TCRdb recomputed calls from the multiplex PCR reads with MiXCR, one row per CDR3 protein. The sample has some 200,000 distinct CDR3 sequences; approximately 17% are singletons. Material: blood. The source of these receptors is a man in his forties or fifties with Graves' hyperthyroidism. CDR3s include the opening cysteine and the closing phenylalanine or tryptophan. A D gene is named only where the DNA matches it firmly. The size entry is marked missing in some rows and otherwise reads once, few, many or a size class.

d_gene	abundance	v_gene	j_gene	CDR3aa	CDR3nt
.	many	TRBV11-2	TRBJ1-5	CASSLSRGEPQHF	TGTGCCAGCAGCTTAAGCAGGGGTGAGCCCCAGCATTTT
.	many	TRBV30	TRBJ1-1	CAWSSGATNTEAFF	TGTGCCTGGAGCTCGGGGGCGACGAACACTGAAGCTTTCTTT
.	.	TRBV6-1	TRBJ2-7	CASSRDNSYEQYF	TGTGCCAGCAGCCGGGACAACTCCTACGAGCAGTACTTC
.	few	TRBV11-2	TRBJ2-7	CASTSGSEQYF	TGTGCCAGTACCAGCGGCTCCGAGCAGTACTTC
TRBD1	few	TRBV7-9	TRBJ1-4	CASSWTGSEKLFF	TGTGCCAGCAGCTGGACAGGTTCTGAAAAACTGTTTTTT
.	many	TRBV20-1	TRBJ1-1	CSATRHGNTEAFF	TGCAGTGCTACCAGACATGGGAACACTGAAGCTTTCTTT
.	many	TRBV29-1	TRBJ2-7	CSVVGGEQYF	TGCAGCGTTGTGGGCGGCGAGCAGTACTTC
TRBD1	.	TRBV5-1	TRBJ2-5	CASRETGGQETQYF	TGCGCCAGCAGAGAGACAGGGGGCCAGGAGACCCAGTACTTC
.	few	TRBV12-3/TRBV12-4	TRBJ2-2	CASSRSSATTGELFF	TGTGCCAGCAGCAGGTCTAGCGCCACTACCGGGGAGCTGTTTTTT
.	.	TRBV6-1	TRBJ1-2	CASSEAGDRGYGYTF	TGTGCCAGCAGTGAAGCGGGTGACAGAGGATATGGCTACACCTTC
.	.	TRBV11-3	TRBJ1-2	CASSLDSRDGLNGGYTF	TGTGCCAGCAGCTTAGATAGTCGGGACGGCCTAAATGGGGGCTACACCTTC
.	many	TRBV7-2	TRBJ2-1	CASSHYLKRGGLDNEQFF	TGTGCCAGCAGCCATTACCTCAAACGGGGAGGTCTGGACAATGAGCAGTTCTTC
.	many	TRBV4-3	TRBJ2-7	CASSPLDRQGYEQYF	TGCGCCAGCAGCCCGTTGGACAGACAAGGCTACGAGCAGTACTTC
.	many	TRBV7-8	TRBJ2-2	CASSLGTNTGELFF	TGTGCCAGCAGCTTAGGCACGAACACCGGGGAGCTGTTTTTT
TRBD2	.	TRBV20-1	TRBJ2-1	CSALAGGGLNEQFF	TGCAGTGCTTTAGCGGGAGGAGGCCTCAATGAGCAGTTCTTC
.	few	TRBV11-3	TRBJ2-5	CASEQSGQETQYF	TGTGCCAGCGAACAAAGCGGACAAGAGACCCAGTACTTC
.	.	TRBV14	TRBJ2-5	CASSVFFQETQYF	TGTGCCAGCAGCGTCTTTTTCCAAGAGACCCAGTACTTC
TRBD2	many	TRBV7-2	TRBJ2-7	CASSPGLAAYEQYF	TGTGCCAGCAGCCCCGGACTAGCGGCCTACGAGCAGTACTTC
.	many	TRBV20-1	TRBJ2-1	CSAPPAQYNEQFF	TGCAGTGCACCCCCCGCCCAGTACAATGAGCAGTTCTTC
TRBD2	many	TRBV7-2	TRBJ2-7	CASSLGAGGGYEQYF	TGTGCCAGCAGCTTAGGAGCGGGAGGAGGCTACGAGCAGTACTTC
.	many	TRBV7-9	TRBJ2-1	CASSPPGLSYNEQFF	TGTGCCAGCAGCCCCCCCGGACTATCCTACAATGAGCAGTTCTTC
.	.	TRBV13	TRBJ1-3	CASSLWGSGGGSTIYF	TGTGCCAGCAGCTTATGGGGATCCGGCGGTGGAAGCACCATATATTTT
TRBD1	few	TRBV5-1	TRBJ1-6	CASSLAGTGRSPLHF	TGCGCCAGCAGCTTGGCCGGGACAGGGCGTTCACCCCTCCACTTT
TRBD1	few	TRBV5-1	TRBJ2-7	CASSPTGAGSYEQYF	TGCGCCAGCAGCCCTACAGGGGCGGGCTCCTACGAGCAGTACTTC
.	many	TRBV29-1	TRBJ2-5	CSAAAPWETQYF	TGCAGCGCTGCGGCCCCTTGGGAGACCCAGTACTTC
.	many	TRBV12-5	TRBJ1-5	CASGSALGTQPQHF	TGTGCTAGTGGTTCTGCCCTCGGCACTCAGCCCCAGCATTTT
TRBD2	many	TRBV28	TRBJ2-7	CASTDGGTTYEQYF	TGTGCAAGCACAGACGGGGGGACGACCTACGAGCAGTACTTC
.	.	TRBV6-2/TRBV6-3	TRBJ2-4	CASSYSSDTKNIQYF	TGTGCCAGCAGTTACTCTAGTGACACCAAAAACATTCAGTACTTC
.	few	TRBV4-1	TRBJ1-2	CASSQNDGGLGYGYTF	TGCGCCAGCAGCCAAAATGATGGGGGCCTAGGCTATGGCTACACCTTC
TRBD1	few	TRBV10-2	TRBJ1-4	CASTGDGATNEKLFF	TGCGCCAGTACAGGGGACGGGGCAACTAATGAAAAACTGTTTTTT
.	.	TRBV5-5	TRBJ1-5	CASSLDPGRGQPQHF	TGTGCCAGCAGCTTGGATCCAGGGCGAGGTCAGCCCCAGCATTTT
.	few	TRBV20-1	TRBJ2-1	CSASIGPEYNEQFF	TGCAGTGCTTCAATCGGGCCGGAATACAATGAGCAGTTCTTC
.	many	TRBV7-9	TRBJ2-3	CASGRGHTDTQYF	TGTGCCAGCGGAAGGGGCCACACAGATACGCAGTATTTT
TRBD2	.	TRBV29-1	TRBJ2-7	CSVVVTSGYEQYF	TGCAGCGTTGTGGTGACTAGCGGCTACGAGCAGTACTTC
.	many	TRBV6-2/TRBV6-3	TRBJ1-1	CASSYRIWGTNTEAFF	TGTGCCAGCAGTTATAGGATTTGGGGGACTAACACTGAAGCTTTCTTT
.	.	TRBV27	TRBJ1-1	CASSPWTLTEAFF	TGTGCCAGCAGTCCTTGGACACTCACTGAAGCTTTCTTT
.	many	TRBV7-9	TRBJ2-3	CASSLDREGDTQYF	TGTGCCAGCAGCTTAGACAGGGAGGGAGATACGCAGTATTTT
.	many	TRBV2	TRBJ2-7	CASTERGGGSYEQYF	TGTGCCAGCACCGAAAGGGGAGGCGGCTCCTACGAGCAGTACTTC